A selection of T cell receptor beta chains follows, all from one sample in a study of cytotoxic CD8 clonotypes in ibrutinib-treated CLL. TCRdb's copy holds only in-frame clones and misses some; the assay was immunoSEQ multiplex PCR. The sample has about 130,000 clones, approximately 83% seen once. Here the sequenced sample was PBMCs, taken after 24 months of ibrutinib treatment. These receptors all stem from a human donor with chronic lymphocytic leukemia. CDR3s leave out the opening cysteine and the closing phenylalanine or tryptophan. D genes are given only for firm matches.

d_gene	v_gene	j_gene	CDR3aa
TRBD2	TRBV29-1	TRBJ2-1	SVRLAGGPGNEQF
.	TRBV2	TRBJ1-5	ASSDRAGAPNQPQH
.	TRBV5-1	TRBJ1-5	ASSLDEGRNQPQH
.	TRBV5-1	TRBJ1-2	ASSWGPGMRANYGYT
TRBD1	TRBV4-2	TRBJ1-1	ASSPGQNSDGAF
.	TRBV7-2	TRBJ2-6	ASSLGSGANVLT
TRBD1	TRBV7-2	TRBJ1-6	ASSQGQGINSPLH
TRBD1	TRBV10-3	TRBJ1-1	AISDNRGGTEAF
.	TRBV28	TRBJ1-2	ASSPLQGFGYGYT
.	TRBV19	TRBJ1-2	ASKRFWTAVGYGYT
TRBD1	TRBV27	TRBJ2-7	ASTTGAGEQY
.	TRBV28	TRBJ1-4	ASSIPGTPEKLF
TRBD2	TRBV4-1	TRBJ2-5	ASSRGTSGGIQETQY
.	TRBV11-2	TRBJ1-1	ASSLTSTNTEAF
TRBD2	TRBV6-5	TRBJ2-7	ASSYSTRGGKYEQY
.	TRBV28	TRBJ1-2	ASILPGGSNYGYT
TRBD1	TRBV19	TRBJ1-2	ASSITQGDYGYT
.	TRBV27	TRBJ1-1	ASSLGPQVRTEAF
TRBD1	TRBV5-6	TRBJ1-2	ASSLDRGVDYGYT
.	TRBV7-3	TRBJ2-7	ASSLTARGNYEQY
TRBD1	TRBV28	TRBJ2-7	ASSPQTGLGTAEQY
TRBD2	TRBV7-2	TRBJ2-7	ASSVPSGFFNEQY
TRBD1	TRBV7-2	TRBJ2-1	ASSPRTSTGAYNEQF
.	TRBV18	TRBJ2-7	ASSPGTVPYEQY
.	TRBV9	TRBJ2-3	ASSQGLHTDTQY
.	TRBV12-2	TRBJ2-7	ASRSFLKEQY
.	TRBV2	TRBJ1-2	ASSESAGNYGYT
TRBD2	TRBV6-5	TRBJ2-7	ASSYSSGGLSGEQY
.	TRBV18	TRBJ2-1	ASSPNYEQF
.	TRBV6-5	TRBJ1-1	ASSFSPQNTEAF
.	TRBV6-6	TRBJ2-3	ASRSWRRGTDTQY
.	TRBV10-1	TRBJ1-4	ASSESVGLEGPSDNEKLF
.	TRBV6-1	TRBJ1-5	ATWEGWGQPQH
.	TRBV27	TRBJ2-3	ASRSGTNTDTQY
.	TRBV4-2	TRBJ1-2	ASSQDSPSGYT
.	TRBV5-1	TRBJ2-3	ASSAGGTDTQY
TRBD2	TRBV4-3	TRBJ2-7	ASSQDPGNSGGYEQY
.	TRBV21-1	TRBJ2-7	ASSKVKGARSYEQY
.	TRBV5-6	TRBJ2-3	ASSFTADTQY